This T cell receptor beta chain was recorded in a study of shared clonotypes between healthy human individuals. In the study's own analysis: ImmunoSEQ only sent back junction sequences with no quality scores, so filtering was done differently. Data came from immunoSEQ multiplex PCR; TCRdb stores just in-frame clones and leaves some out. D and trimming were read from the DNA, whereas the V and J calls and clone size are those reported in that table. The repertoire holds some 650,000 clones, with less than 98% as singletons. V was trimmed by 2 bases and J by 3 bases, leaving 16 bases between them. This CDR3 is built from 17 residues. Germline assignment: CDR1 KGHSH and CDR2 LQKENI.

The sequenced sample consisted of naive CD4+ T cells sorted from blood. Subset noted: CD45RA+ positively selected. The chain combines TRBV18 with TRBJ2-2; maybe TRBD2 (6 bases). The sequence came from a woman under 40 in good health. CDR3 residues: CASSPAWRVLDTGELFF. The DNA of the CDR3 is TGTGCCAGCTCACCAGCCTGGAGGGTTCTGGACACCGGGGAGCTGTTTTTT.